What follows is one T cell receptor (beta chain) and its context. These data come from a study of control samples from healthy donors and cancer patients. The CDR3 sequence is 13 residues long. Germline values: CDR1 SGHRS, CDR2 YFSETQ. V was pared by 0 bases and J by 11 bases, with 9 bases between. The method was immunoSEQ multiplex PCR; TCRdb's version includes in-frame clones alone and lacks a portion of them. This table has about 150,000 clones, approximately 94% appearing once. This sequence originates from a man in his forties or fifties in good health. The chain carries TRBV5-1 and TRBJ1-6; no clear D. The sequencing sample was made of blood. CDR3 DNA sequence: TGCGCCAGCAGCTTGGAGGGTAACCCACCCCTCCACTTT. It yields the protein CASSLEGNPPLHF.